This TCR beta chain emerged from a study of blood T cell repertoires in COVID-19. Looked up from germline, CDR1 is ENHRY and CDR2 is SYGVKD. V lost 0 bases to trimming and J lost 5 bases; unmatched junction nucleotides: 5. The CDR3 length is 16 residues. As handled by the study authors: Reference gene primer amplification yielded estimated nucleated cell counts. Sequencing was performed with immunoSEQ multiplex PCR; in TCRdb, only in-frame clones are kept and a portion is missing. That table furnishes V, J and clone size, whereas the DNA furnished D and trimming. The data contain approximately 220,000 clones, roughly 82% of them singletons.

Sequences were obtained from peripheral blood. The clonotype originates from an older woman with acute or convalescent COVID-19. The J gene is TRBJ2-3, the V gene TRBV10-3, with 10 bases identical to TRBD2. The CDR3, as DNA: TGTGCCATCAGTGAGTCAATAGCGGGGGGCGGAGATACGCAGTATTTT. It translates to CAISESIAGGGDTQYF.